The present T cell receptor (beta chain) was sequenced within a study of shared clonotypes between healthy human individuals (dated by TCRdb to 2020 to 2022). Notes on the research overall: The cohort included three men and a couple of women between 18 and 49 years of age. To estimate repertoire size and how much clonotypes are shared between individuals, the study performed deep sequencing of blood TCR repertoires from about five healthy adults. Different laboratories and diverse techniques were used to prepare libraries and sequence TCR repertoires, to increase sequencing depth and limit assay-specific biases. Per donor, leukapheresis produced somewhere between about 0.9 and 9.5 billion PBMCs. For each donor, three plates each were used for CD4 naive and CD4 memory, two plates were used for CD8 naive, and one plate was used for CD8 memory. The paper as a whole reports these results and caveats: Clonotypes shared by all four sorted-subset donors showed higher generation probabilities than non-shared clonotypes. Based on pairwise subsampling, the degree of clonotype sharing among donors was expected to be affected by sequencing depth. Roughly 5% of naive CD4, 3.5% of naive CD8, roughly 2.4% of memory CD4, and about 0.4% of memory CD8 clonotypes were shared across several donors. Rarefaction of sorted-subset datasets indicated incomplete sequencing despite the large sequencing depth. Naive subsets generally had larger estimated clonotype richness than memory subsets. The small number of donors limited the genetic and exposure-history diversity represented. Sampling was restricted to blood, and TCR repertoires in tissue are likely to differ from TCR repertoires in blood.

Using the deep immunoSEQ assay, multiplex PCR amplified TCR CDR3 regions from genomic DNA. Extracted genomic DNA from each cell subset was spread evenly across all wells of several immunoSEQ 96-well plates, with each plate serving as a replicate. For sorted subsets, each replicate PCR was loaded with 200 ng genomic DNA, equivalent to 30,000 or so T cell genomes. The purified libraries were quantified using a Qubit 3.0 fluorometer, sized with a Bioanalyzer 2100, and then quantified again using the KAPA Library Quantification kit. Each immunoSEQ 96-well plate was sequenced on its own single-read 150-cycle Illumina NextSeq 550 flow cell. Per the authors' processing: Because the immunoSEQ output included only junctional sequences and no quality scores, the filtering could not be the same as the filtering used for full-length reads. Sequences were annotated with PyIR, a Python wrapper for IgBLAST v1.9, and V/J genes and CDR3 were assigned using IMGT germline references. Any read was removed if the V/J assignment was weak (E-value above 1e-6), the CDR3 was missing, or the read contained stop codons, out-of-frame junctions, or ambiguous translated residues. V3J clonotypes were defined as sequences sharing an identical inferred V gene, J gene, and CDR3 amino acid sequence. The percentage overlap between two repertoires was calculated by dividing the number of shared unique clonotypes by the size of the smaller repertoire. RTK rarefaction, the Chao1 estimator, and Recon v2.1 estimates of unobserved clonotypes were used to assess repertoire richness. Generation probabilities for all TCRbeta clonotypes obtained by the gDNA method from a few donors were computed using OLGA. Entries here come from immuneACCESS through TCRdb and include only in-frame sequences with V and J called. Some clones fail to appear in such tables; in the studies checked, an unresolved V gene covers under half of the shortfall, and the cause of the remainder is unknown. The V and J calls and clone size are taken from that table; D and trimming were inferred from the DNA. In all, the sample holds about 1,500,000 clones, and around 97% of those were seen once. Jointly, the top ten make up more than 0.9% of the sample.

A remark on this clone: Its antigen remains unidentified. Base qualities are missing; no much larger clone stands one base away.

A distance of 13 bases separates the germline ends of V and J, which lose 4 bases and 0 bases respectively. The CDR3 has 15 amino acids, counting the end cysteine and phenylalanine. Here the CDR3 DNA is all that survives: 45 bases in frame from base 1. CDR1 and CDR2, per the germline V gene, are SGHAT and FQNNGV. Healthy HIV-negative adults with no recently reported acute infections or vaccinations were included as donors. Every donor was a Caucasian adult residing in Nashville, Tennessee, USA. Magnetic negative selection was used to enrich CD4+ T cells, after which naive cells were positively selected on CD45RA and the negative fraction became the memory subset. After blood collection by leukapheresis, PBMCs were isolated using Ficoll-Histopaque density gradient centrifugation and then cryopreserved in the vapor phase of liquid nitrogen. Purity and quantity of every magnetically sorted T cell population were checked by analytical flow cytometry. Genomic DNA was isolated from every sorted fraction and measured by UV absorbance on a Nanodrop 2000c.

The chain uses TRBV11-2 and TRBJ2-7; the D region is possibly TRBD1 or TRBD2, each matching across 5 bases. The TCR sequence derives from a man younger than 45 in good health. The sequenced material came from naive CD4+ T cells sorted from blood. What the cell subset or site label conveys for this sample: CD45RA+ positively selected. CDR3 reads: CASSSELGDSYEQYF. At the DNA level, the sequence is TGTGCCAGCAGCTCCGAGTTGGGGGACTCCTACGAGCAGTACTTC.